The TCR beta chain described here comes from a study of cytomegalovirus exposure and HLA in healthy donors. Overall study results and limits: One variant, a missense change in DCLRE1C, was linked in a later analysis to TCR beta V- and J-gene trimming. In a later analysis, common viral pathogens appeared linked to several of the most significant clusters. When analyzed later, the rates of TCR association showed variation by HLA locus, with DRB1 the most and HLA-C the fewest. Most subjects' HLA-A and HLA-B alleles were reportedly predicted from TCR beta sequences.

Trimming shortened V by 2 bases and J by 0 bases, and 8 bases separated the two germline ends. Germline V gene sequence: CDR1 KGHSH, CDR2 LQKENI. There are 15 residues in the CDR3. With regard to this clone: Its antigen remains unidentified.

The PCR was carried out with 60 Vbeta primers and 13 Jbeta primers. Measured with immunoSEQ multiplex PCR; TCRdb has only the in-frame clones, and not every one. The sample gives about 60,000 clones, just under 80% of which show up once; more than 4% is in the top ten. The receptor was isolated from a woman in her twenties or thirties in good health and CMV-seronegative. Input material: PBMCs. The chain carries TRBV18 and TRBJ1-3, with D possibly matching TRBD1 (6 bases). This CDR3 reads CASSPGGLSGNTIYF. The CDR3 DNA reads as TGTGCCAGCTCACCAGGGGGCCTCTCTGGAAACACCATATATTTT.